These 17 T cell receptor beta chains share one sample of origin, sequenced in a study of tumor-infiltrating lymphocytes in primary liver carcinoma. Production of TCR beta cDNA used 400 to 600 ng total RNA together with a constant-region primer. Slightly modified ARM-PCR with three nested multiplex PCR rounds yielded TCR beta libraries. For approximately 11 cycles apiece, the opening two PCR rounds ran with TRBV1-TRBV30 forward primers and a C-beta reverse primer. TCRdb independently ran MiXCR on the multiplex PCR reads; one entry per CDR3 protein. The repertoire holds 310,000 or so distinct CDR3 sequences, almost 60% seen once, with about a sixth in the top ten. Germline DNA was also extracted, and blood RNA derived from unsorted whole blood. Sequences were obtained from peripheral blood. The source of these receptors is a woman aged 25 to 39 with primary liver carcinoma and hepatitis B virus infection.

This clonotype has only a few counts. The chain couples TRBV4-1 to TRBJ2-5; possibly TRBD2 for D (5 bases). Trimming stripped 2 bases from V and 3 bases from J, with 13 bases between. The germline gives CDR1 MGHRA, CDR2 YSYEKL. CDR3 length equals 15 residues. The DNA for the CDR3 is TGCGCCAGCAGCCAATGGCGGCGGGCTGAAGAGACCCAGTACTTC. It is translated as CASSQWRRAEETQYF.

This clonotype occurred once. V usage is TRBV24-1 and J usage is TRBJ2-3; tentative D call: TRBD1 (6 bases). The CDR3 consists of 13 residues. In germline, CDR1 is KGHDR, CDR2 SFDVKD. V was clipped by 7 bases and J by 0 bases, with 7 bases between them. Written as DNA, the CDR3 is TGTGCCACCAGGGGACACAGCACAGATACGCAGTATTTT. Its protein product is CATRGHSTDTQYF.

This clonotype was detected only a few times. The genes are TRBV30 and TRBJ2-3; D is possibly TRBD2 (6 bases). The V and J ends lost 2 bases and 0 bases respectively, with 9 bases between them. From germline, CDR1 is GTSNPN and CDR2 SVGIG (reference sequence). CDR3 length: 14 residues. In nucleotides, the CDR3 is TGTGCCTGGAGTCGGGGGTCGAGCACAGATACGCAGTATTTT. Translated: CAWSRGSSTDTQYF.

The chain is built from TRBV6-8 and TRBJ2-3, with 10 bases lining up with TRBD2. Germline V gene data show CDR1 as MNHGY and CDR2 as SAAAGT. Germline trimming cut 4 bases from V and 8 bases from J; bases unmatched to any gene: 12. This CDR3 spans 16 amino acids. The CDR3 coding sequence is TGTGCCAGCAGTTCCCATCTAGCGGGAGCCTCAGGTACGCAGTATTTT. This gives the protein CASSSHLAGASGTQYF.

V gene TRBV4-1 combines with J gene TRBJ1-1; no clear D. This CDR3 is 15 amino acids long. In germline, CDR1 is MGHRA, CDR2 YSYEKL. The V end was cut by 5 bases, the J end by 2 bases, with 15 bases between. The CDR3, as DNA: TGCGCCAGCAGCTCACCGTCAGACCGTAACACTGAAGCTTTCTTT. Residues: CASSSPSDRNTEAFF.

On this clonotype itself: This may be a read error: a much more frequent sequence differs by one nucleotide. Without the conserved terminal phenylalanine or tryptophan, this CDR3 likely stems from a read error. The chain has TRBV6-6 and TRBJ1-1; D perhaps matches TRBD1 (6 bases). CDR1 MNHNY and CDR2 SVGAGI come from the germline V gene (reference sequence). V lost 2 bases and J lost 4, with 11 bases in between. The CDR3 consists of 14 residues. CDR3 region: CASSYILGGTEAFL. The CDR3 DNA reads TGTGCCAGCAGTTACATCTTAGGGGGCACTGAAGCTTTCCTT.

This chain links TRBV6-2 or TRBV6-3 with TRBJ1-5; TRBD1 matches at 7 bases. The CDR3 consists of 17 residues. Germline-derived CDR1 and CDR2 are MNHEY and SVGEGT. This CDR3 reads CASGFTPWTGSNQPQHF. In DNA, the CDR3 is TGTGCAAGCGGCTTTACCCCTTGGACAGGAAGCAATCAGCCCCAGCATTTT.

Details on this clonotype: This CDR3 is missing its conserved last phenylalanine or tryptophan, likely due to a read error. J is TRBJ2-3 and V is TRBV4-3, with 10 bases identical to TRBD1. Germline CDR1 is LGHNA and CDR2 is YSLEER. CDR3 length: 15 residues. V lost 8 bases to trimming and J lost 4 bases; unmatched junction nucleotides: 9. The CDR3 spells CASRTRDRGSDTQYY. In DNA, the CDR3 is TGCGCCAGCCGAACCCGGGACAGGGGATCAGATACGCAGTATTAT.

As for this clonotype: Since a much larger clone is just one base distant, this may be a read error. The chain has TRBV29-1 and TRBJ2-4; D unresolved. V dropped 7 bases and J dropped 1 base, with 11 bases sitting between them. CDR1 is SQVTM, CDR2 ANQGSEA, per germline. The CDR3 totals 13 residues. The CDR3 sequence is CSGPSPAKNIQYF. CDR3 nucleotides: TGCAGCGGTCCGTCTCCCGCCAAAAACATTCAGTACTTC.

Note on this clonotype: This could be a read error, since a much larger clone is one nucleotide away. This sequence joins TRBV4-2 and TRBJ1-1; tentatively, D is TRBD1 (5 bases). CDR3 size: 13 residues. CDR1 and CDR2 (germline): LGHNA, YNFKEQ. The CDR3 DNA sequence: TGTGGCAGCAGCCAAGATAAATGGGACCAAGCTTTCTTT. It encodes CGSSQDKWDQAFF.

The chain combines TRBV25-1 with TRBJ1-1; weak D call: TRBD1 (5 bases). The germline CDR1 and CDR2 sequences are MGHDK and SYGVNS. The CDR3 is made up of 14 amino acids. V lost 3 bases and J lost 6, with 14 bases in between. CDR3 coding DNA: TGTGCCAGCAGTGAGAAGGGGCTGGTCTCTGAAGCTTTCTTT. Protein product: CASSEKGLVSEAFF.

This clonotype appeared many times. This sequence joins TRBV6-6 and TRBJ1-6, with D possibly TRBD1 on 6 matching bases. From germline, CDR1 is MNHNY and CDR2 SVGAGI (reference sequence). Trimming removed 6 bases at V and 11 bases at J, with 17 bases between. CDR3 length equals 14 residues. CDR3 sequence (DNA): TGTGCCAGCAGGCCAACAGGGTCCGGGGCACCCCTCCACTTT. Translating gives CASRPTGSGAPLHF.

As regards this clonotype: This CDR3 is missing its conserved last phenylalanine or tryptophan, likely due to a read error. This chain connects TRBV11-3 to TRBJ1-1, with 8 bases identical to TRBD1. J gave up 5 bases and V 5 bases, and 10 bases lay outside the gene matches. CDR3 length: 15 residues. Germline assignment: CDR1 SGHNT and CDR2 YENEEA. The CDR3 reads CASSPYRGVRTEAFL. The CDR3 DNA sequence: TGTGCCAGCAGCCCCTACAGGGGGGTAAGGACTGAAGCTTTCTTA.

This clonotype was seen ten or more times. The rearrangement links TRBV14 to TRBJ2-1; 9 nucleotides agree with TRBD2. Germline V gene data show CDR1 as SGHDN and CDR2 as FVKESK. The CDR3 consists of 13 residues. Trimming cost V 4 bases and J 11 bases; bases outside gene matches: 6. CDR3 amino acids: CASSLPGTSKQFF. The CDR3 DNA reads TGTGCCAGCAGCCTTCCGGGGACTAGCAAGCAGTTCTTC.

Details on this clonotype: Mismatch with germline at one junction end may stem from a read error. The rearrangement links TRBV11-2 to TRBJ2-5; 9 nucleotides agree with TRBD1. CDR3 length: 15 residues. CDR1 is SGHAT and CDR2 is FQNNGV in the germline V gene. In DNA form, the CDR3 reads TGTGCCAGCAGCTACAGGGGGCGGCGATTGGAGACTCAGTACTTC. This sequence encodes CASSYRGRRLETQYF.

About this clonotype itself: Being one base from a much bigger clone, this may be a read error. This rearrangement joins TRBV29-1 to TRBJ2-1; D may be TRBD2 (5 bases). The CDR3 sequence is 12 residues long. V gave up 7 bases and J gave up 7 bases, with 14 bases separating them. Germline CDR1 SQVTM, CDR2 ANQGSEA. The CDR3 bases are TGCAGCGCCGGAGCGGATGGGAATGAGCAGTTCTTC. It translates to CSAGADGNEQFF.

The sample holds one count of this clonotype. This may be a read error, as it is one base from a much larger clone. The gene calls are TRBV6-5 and TRBJ1-1; possibly TRBD1 for D (5 bases). CDR1 is MNHEY, CDR2 SVGAGI, per germline. The CDR3 runs to 14 residues. DNA for the CDR3: TGTGCCAGCAGTTACATTGGAGGGGCCACTGAACCTTTCTTT. Protein sequence: CASSYIGGATEPFF.